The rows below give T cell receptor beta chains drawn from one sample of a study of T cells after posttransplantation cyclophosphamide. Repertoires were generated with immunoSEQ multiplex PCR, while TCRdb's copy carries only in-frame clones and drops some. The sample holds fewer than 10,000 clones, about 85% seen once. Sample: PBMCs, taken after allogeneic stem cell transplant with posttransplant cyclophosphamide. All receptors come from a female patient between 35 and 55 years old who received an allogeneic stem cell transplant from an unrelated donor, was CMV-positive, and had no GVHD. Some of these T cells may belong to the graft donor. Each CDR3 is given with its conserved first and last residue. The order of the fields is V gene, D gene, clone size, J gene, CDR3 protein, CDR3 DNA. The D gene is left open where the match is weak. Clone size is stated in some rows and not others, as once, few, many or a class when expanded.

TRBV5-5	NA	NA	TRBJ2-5	CASSLALGPRETQYF	TGTGCCAGCAGCTTGGCACTAGGCCCCCGAGAGACCCAGTACTTC
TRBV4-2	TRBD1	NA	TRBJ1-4	CASRPLQGAGEKLFF	TGTGCCAGCAGACCTCTCCAGGGGGCAGGGGAAAAACTGTTTTTT
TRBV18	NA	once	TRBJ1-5	CASSNQRGDNQPQHF	TGTGCCAGCTCAAACCAACGGGGAGATAATCAGCCCCAGCATTTT
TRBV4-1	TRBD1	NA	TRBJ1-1	CASSHGTGGSNTEAFF	TGCGCCAGCAGCCACGGGACAGGGGGCTCGAACACTGAAGCTTTCTTT
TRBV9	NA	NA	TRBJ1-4	CASSVGPARGTNEKLFF	TGTGCCAGCAGCGTAGGGCCAGCAAGAGGGACTAATGAAAAACTGTTTTTT
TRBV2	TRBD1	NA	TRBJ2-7	CASSDHAWTGAAYEQYF	TGTGCCAGCAGTGACCATGCCTGGACAGGGGCCGCGTACGAGCAGTACTTC
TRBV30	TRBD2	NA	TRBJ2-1	CAWSVFTSGGLNEQFF	TGTGCCTGGAGTGTATTCACTAGCGGGGGCCTGAATGAGCAGTTCTTC
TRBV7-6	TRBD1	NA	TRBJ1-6	CASSLSRQGAYNSPLHF	TGTGCCAGCAGCTTGAGTAGACAGGGGGCTTATAATTCACCCCTCCACTTT
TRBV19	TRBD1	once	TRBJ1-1	CASRGQGATEAFF	TGTGCCAGTAGAGGCCAGGGGGCGACTGAAGCTTTCTTT
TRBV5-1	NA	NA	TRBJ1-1	CASSQDSRNTEAFF	TGCGCCAGCAGCCAAGACAGCCGGAACACTGAAGCTTTCTTT
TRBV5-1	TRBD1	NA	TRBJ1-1	CASSVGRGPMNTEAFF	TGCGCCAGCAGTGTCGGTAGGGGGCCCATGAACACTGAAGCTTTCTTT
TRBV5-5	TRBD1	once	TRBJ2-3	CASSLAPGQRIAFLNTQYF	TGTGCCAGCAGCTTGGCCCCGGGACAGCGAATAGCGTTCTTGAATACGCAGTATTTT
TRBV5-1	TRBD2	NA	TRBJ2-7	CASRPTGTSGAYEQYF	TGCGCCAGCAGACCTACCGGGACTAGCGGGGCCTACGAGCAGTACTTC
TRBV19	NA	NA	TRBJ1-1	CASTNTGGAAEAFF	TGTGCCAGTACCAACACCGGGGGGGCCGCTGAAGCTTTCTTT
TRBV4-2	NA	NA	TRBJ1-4	CASSQDSPLWGDNEKLFF	TGTGCCAGCAGCCAGGATTCTCCACTCTGGGGGGATAATGAAAAACTGTTTTTT
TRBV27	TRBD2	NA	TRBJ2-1	CASSRLSSGESEQFF	TGTGCCAGCAGTCGACTCTCTAGCGGGGAATCTGAGCAGTTCTTC
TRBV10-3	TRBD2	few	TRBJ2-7	CAIRPGTSGGEYEQYF	TGTGCCATCAGACCCGGGACTAGCGGGGGGGAATACGAGCAGTACTTC
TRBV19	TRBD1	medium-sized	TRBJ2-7	CASSRGQSSYEQYF	TGTGCCAGTAGTCGGGGACAGAGCTCCTACGAGCAGTACTTC
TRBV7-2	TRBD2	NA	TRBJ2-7	CASSFRTSGGFAYEQYF	TGTGCCAGCAGCTTCCGGACTAGCGGGGGTTTCGCGTACGAGCAGTACTTC
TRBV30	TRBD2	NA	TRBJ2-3	CAWSPLAGRLNTQYF	TGTGCCTGGAGTCCCTTAGCGGGGAGACTGAATACGCAGTATTTT
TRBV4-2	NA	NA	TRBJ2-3	CASSHLDTDTQYF	TGTGCCAGCAGCCACTTAGACACAGATACGCAGTATTTT
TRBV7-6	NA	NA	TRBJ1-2	CASSPIEPGYTF	TGTGCCAGCAGCCCCATCGAGCCGGGCTACACCTTC
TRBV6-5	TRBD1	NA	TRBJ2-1	CASSYSWTGGPSEQFF	TGTGCCAGCAGTTACTCATGGACAGGGGGCCCTTCGGAGCAGTTCTTC
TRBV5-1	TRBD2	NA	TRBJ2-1	CASALQGGGSVNEQFF	TGCGCCAGCGCACTCCAAGGCGGGGGGTCCGTGAATGAGCAGTTCTTC
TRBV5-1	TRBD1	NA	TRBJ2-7	CASSLGTGAIDEQYF	TGCGCCAGCAGCTTGGGGACAGGAGCTATTGACGAGCAGTACTTC
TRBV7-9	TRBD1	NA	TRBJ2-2	CASSPRDRAITGELFF	TGTGCCAGCAGCCCCAGAGACAGGGCGATCACCGGGGAGCTGTTTTTT
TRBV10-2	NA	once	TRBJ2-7	CASSKPLRGEQYF	TGCGCCAGCAGCAAACCGTTAAGGGGCGAGCAGTACTTC
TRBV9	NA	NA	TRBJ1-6	CASSVVEESPLHF	TGTGCCAGCAGCGTAGTTGAGGAGTCACCCCTCCACTTT
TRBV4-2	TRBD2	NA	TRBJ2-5	CASSPLASGGGETQYF	TGTGCCAGCAGCCCCTTGGCTAGCGGGGGGGGAGAGACCCAGTACTTC
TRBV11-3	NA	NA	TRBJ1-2	CASSQMGAGGYTF	TGTGCCAGCAGCCAAATGGGGGCTGGGGGCTACACCTTC
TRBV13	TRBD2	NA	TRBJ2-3	CASSLENPGGVADTQYF	TGTGCCAGCAGCTTAGAAAACCCCGGGGGGGTGGCAGATACGCAGTATTTT
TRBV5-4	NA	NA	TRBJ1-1	CASSKAATRTEAFF	TGTGCCAGCAGCAAGGCGGCAACGCGGACTGAAGCTTTCTTT
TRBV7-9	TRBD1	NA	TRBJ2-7	CASSEEAGGLDEQYF	TGTGCCAGCAGCGAAGAGGCAGGGGGCTTGGACGAGCAGTACTTC
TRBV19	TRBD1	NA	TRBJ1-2	CASSITTAQGQDHGYTF	TGTGCCAGTAGTATTACGACGGCCCAAGGACAGGACCATGGCTACACCTTC
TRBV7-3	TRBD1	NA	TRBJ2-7	CASSPRQGGEQYF	TGTGCCAGCAGCCCCCGACAGGGTGGCGAGCAGTACTTC
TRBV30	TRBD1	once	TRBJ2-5	CAWSAGQGITRGETQYF	TGTGCCTGGAGTGCGGGACAGGGTATAACGAGGGGGGAGACCCAGTACTTC
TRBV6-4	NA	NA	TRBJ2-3	CASSDSASTDTQYF	TGTGCCAGCAGTGACTCGGCTAGCACAGATACGCAGTATTTT
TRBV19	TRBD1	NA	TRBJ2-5	CASSRTGTKETQYF	TGTGCCAGTAGTAGGACAGGTACGAAAGAGACCCAGTACTTC
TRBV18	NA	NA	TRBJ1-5	CASSDRKAGVNQPQHF	TGTGCCAGCTCAGACCGGAAGGCAGGGGTTAATCAGCCCCAGCATTTT
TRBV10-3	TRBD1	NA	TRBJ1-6	CAISESGGQGANSPLHF	TGTGCCATCAGTGAGTCGGGGGGACAGGGTGCTAATTCACCCCTCCACTTT
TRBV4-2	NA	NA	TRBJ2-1	CASSPDNFGGGNEQFF	TGTGCCAGCAGCCCGGACAATTTCGGTGGTGGGAATGAGCAGTTCTTC
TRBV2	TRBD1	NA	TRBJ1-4	CASIEDRGGGEKLFF	TGTGCCAGTATCGAGGACAGGGGAGGGGGTGAAAAACTGTTTTTT
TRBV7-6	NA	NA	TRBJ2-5	CASSLGQNKETQYF	TGTGCCAGCAGCTTAGGACAGAATAAAGAGACCCAGTACTTC
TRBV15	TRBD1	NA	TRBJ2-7	CATSIDRGLYEQYF	TGTGCCACCAGCATAGACAGGGGGCTGTACGAGCAGTACTTC